This TCR beta chain comes out of a study of blood T cells in healthy people across ages. Study-level points and caveats: Estimated diversity, derived from one million T cells, was regarded as an underestimate.

Primers used in a second PCR of about 6 to 11 cycles were a sample-barcoded 5' primer and a J-beta primer mix. TCRdb processed the 5' RACE reads anew with MiXCR; each CDR3 protein has one entry. Altogether about 1.4 million distinct CDR3 sequences are present, roughly 59% being singletons, with the ten largest covering about 6.7%. About this clonotype itself: The antigen remains undetermined.

The donors, all healthy, were Caucasians living in Russia, aged about 6 to 90. Samples each had at least 5 micrograms of total RNA extracted. Trimming took off 4 bases at V and 0 bases at J, with 11 bases between the two ends. The CDR3 has 16 amino acids. CDR1 and CDR2 (germline): SGHRS, YFSETQ. Sequencing was done on a sample of blood. This clonotype was obtained from a man in his late teens or twenties in good health. The chain employs TRBV5-1 and TRBJ2-6; no firm D call. The CDR3 region has the DNA TGCGCCAGCAGCGGCTATCTTGACTCTGGGGCCAACGTCCTGACTTTC. Its translation: CASSGYLDSGANVLTF.